Each of the 25 T cell receptor beta chains below was sequenced from the same sample in a study of blood T cells in healthy people across ages. With a J-beta primer mix and a sample-barcoded 5' primer, a second PCR ran about 6 to 11 cycles. MiXCR was run by TCRdb on the 5' RACE reads, yielding one entry per CDR3 protein. The repertoire holds about 570,000 distinct CDR3 sequences, with roughly 28% as singletons. The specimen sequenced was blood. These receptor sequences come from an older woman in good health.

In its sample, this clonotype was seen once. The chain uses TRBV5-1 and TRBJ2-4; 7 bases fit TRBD1. The germline V gene encodes CDR1 SGHRS and CDR2 YFSETQ. This CDR3 has 15 amino acids. The junction had 7 bases not matched to a gene; V was cut back by 0 bases and J by 7 bases. For the CDR3, the DNA is TGCGCCAGCAGCTTGGTGGCCGGGACAGAGAACATTCAGTACTTC. It encodes CASSLVAGTENIQYF.

In its sample, this clonotype was seen a few times. This chain uses TRBV7-2 with TRBJ2-1; D may be TRBD2 (5 bases). The length of the CDR3 is 16 residues. Germline CDR1 and CDR2: SGHTA and FQGNSA. The ends were cut back, 4 bases at V and 8 bases at J, with 21 bases in the middle. The CDR3 loop is CASSSRRSAPRYEQFF. CDR3 bases: TGTGCCAGCAGCTCCAGGAGGTCGGCCCCGCGGTATGAGCAGTTCTTC.

The chain carries TRBV6-6 and TRBJ1-1; D remains unclear. V was clipped by 2 bases and J by 7 bases, with 17 bases between them. The CDR3 extends over 15 amino acids. Germline V CDR1 and CDR2: MNHNY, SVGAGI (reference sequence). The CDR3 bases are TGTGCCAGCAGTTACGCCTCCAGCCATGGTAATGAAGCTTTCTTT. Amino acid sequence: CASSYASSHGNEAFF.

The V and J genes are TRBV5-1 and TRBJ2-5, with TRBD2 as a possible D gene (5 bases). Near its end, the DNA agrees better with TRBJ2-1, so the J call may be wrong. Germline CDR1 and CDR2: SGHRS and YFSETQ. The CDR3 runs to 14 residues. CDR3 region: CASSLLSGSNEQFF. The CDR3 DNA is TGCGCCAGCAGCTTGCTGAGCGGTTCCAATGAGCAGTTCTTC.

The rearrangement joins TRBV5-1 to TRBJ1-4, with 8 nucleotides matching TRBD1. CDR1 is SGHRS and CDR2 is YFSETQ in the germline V gene. J was trimmed by 11 bases and V by 0 bases; bases with no gene match: 9. This CDR3 comprises 15 residues. Here the CDR3 reads CASSLAGTGSEKLFF. CDR3 bases: TGCGCCAGCAGCTTGGCCGGGACAGGAAGTGAGAAACTGTTTTTT.

This clonotype was seen a handful of times. The V call is TRBV7-9, the J call TRBJ1-1; D perhaps matches TRBD1 (5 bases). The CDR3 has 13 amino acids. CDR1 is SEHNR, CDR2 FQNEAQ, per germline (reference sequence). V was clipped by 6 bases and J by 1 base, with 9 bases between them. DNA of the CDR3: TGTGCCAGCAGAGACAGTGAGAACACTGAAGCTTTCTTT. Translated, it gives CASRDSENTEAFF.

The V and J genes are TRBV7-2 and TRBJ1-6, with 10 bases matching TRBD1. The germline V gene has CDR1 SGHTA and CDR2 FQGNSA. J was trimmed by 9 bases and V by 1 base; bases with no gene match: 3. CDR3 length: 15 amino acids. The CDR3 coding sequence is TGTGCCAGCAGCTTAGGGCGGACAGGGGGTTCACCCCTCCACTTT. It translates to CASSLGRTGGSPLHF.

The V call is TRBV20-1, the J call TRBJ2-1, with 7 bases fitting TRBD2. Germline V gene lookup returns CDR1 DFQATT and CDR2 SNEGSKA (reference sequence). The ends lost 3 bases at V and 7 bases at J; junction bases unmatched: 3. The CDR3 sequence is 12 residues long. CDR3 nucleotide sequence: TGCAGTGCTAGCGAGGGACTAAATGAGCAGTTCTTC. This translates into CSASEGLNEQFF.

V gene TRBV20-1 combines with J gene TRBJ2-7, with D perhaps matching TRBD2 (6 bases). Trimming cost V 1 base and J 3 bases, with 10 bases left between them. Looked up from germline, CDR1 is DFQATT and CDR2 is SNEGSKA (reference sequence). CDR3 length: 13 amino acids. The CDR3 DNA reads TGCAGTGCTAGAGGGCAGGGAGGCTACGAGCAGTACTTC. Residues: CSARGQGGYEQYF.

Many counts were recorded for this clonotype. This sequence joins TRBV5-1 and TRBJ2-1; 7 positions agree with TRBD1. Germline values: CDR1 SGHRS, CDR2 YFSETQ. V trimming: 0 bases; J trimming: 7 bases; junction bases outside the gene matches: 4. The CDR3 sequence is 14 residues long. CDR3: CASSLVGRGNEQFF. The CDR3 DNA sequence: TGCGCCAGCAGCTTGGTGGGCAGGGGGAATGAGCAGTTCTTC.

The table lists this clonotype with a few counts. The chain combines TRBV7-2 with TRBJ1-2, with a weak D call TRBD1 (5 bases). Per germline, CDR1 SGHTA and CDR2 FQGNSA. The CDR3 extends over 15 amino acids. V was clipped by 0 bases and J by 4 bases, with 12 bases between them. The CDR3 nucleotides are TGTGCCAGCAGCTTAGCGAGGGGCGGTGTCTATGGCTACACCTTC. Protein: CASSLARGGVYGYTF.

This clonotype was picked up a small number of times. The rearrangement joins TRBV20-1 to TRBJ2-4; a weak D match, TRBD2 (5 bases). V lost 0 bases and J lost 11, with 11 bases in between. Germline CDR1 is DFQATT and CDR2 is SNEGSKA (reference sequence). The CDR3 runs to 12 residues. CDR3 sequence (DNA): TGCAGTGCTAGAGATAGAGGGATTCTTCAGTACTTC. Translation: CSARDRGILQYF.

The rearrangement uses TRBV7-3 and TRBJ2-1; 9 bases map to TRBD2. This CDR3 has 15 amino acids. The germline gives CDR1 SGHTA, CDR2 FQGTGA. Germline trimming cut 0 bases from V and 10 bases from J; bases unmatched to any gene: 7. As DNA, the CDR3 is TGTGCCAGCAGCTTAACCCTAGCGGGGACTCACGAGCAGTTCTTC. Protein: CASSLTLAGTHEQFF.

This clonotype was found a few times. The genes are TRBV12-3 or TRBV12-4 and TRBJ1-2; a weak D match, TRBD1 (5 bases). Trimming pared 8 bases from V and 4 bases from J, leaving 17 bases between. CDR3 size: 14 residues. DNA of the CDR3: TGTGCCAGCGGGCCCCCCGACGGGGGCTATGGCTACACCTTC. It codes for CASGPPDGGYGYTF.

The genes are TRBV9 and TRBJ2-7; a possible D gene is TRBD1 (5 bases). There are 16 residues in the CDR3. Germline assignment: CDR1 SGDLS and CDR2 YYNGEE. V was clipped by 4 bases and J by 2 bases, with 19 bases between them. The CDR3 loop reads CASSPRRQSGTYEQYF. In DNA, the CDR3 is TGTGCCAGCAGCCCCCGAAGACAGTCCGGAACCTACGAGCAGTACTTC. Using reference TRBV9 and TRBJ2-7 for the parts outside the CDR3, the full variable domain is DSGVTQTPKHLITATGQRVTLRCSPRSGDLSVYWYQQSLDQGLQFLIQYYNGEERAKGNILERFSAQQFPDLHSELNLSSLELGDSALYFCASSPRRQSGTYEQYFGPGTRLTVT.

The chain employs TRBV27 and TRBJ1-1, with D perhaps matching TRBD1 (5 bases). V was shortened by 4 bases and J by 2 bases, with 14 bases between the two germline ends. The germline V gene has CDR1 MNHEY and CDR2 SMNVEV (reference sequence). The CDR3 extends over 15 amino acids. The CDR3 sequence is CASSSSGTYNTEAFF. The CDR3, as DNA: TGTGCCAGCAGTTCCTCCGGGACCTACAACACTGAAGCTTTCTTT.

The chain combines TRBV29-1 with TRBJ2-6, with D uncertain. Trimming stripped 4 bases from V and 1 base from J, with 8 bases between. The CDR3 length is 14 residues. The germline V gene encodes CDR1 SQVTM and CDR2 ANQGSEA. CDR3 region: CSVVSGSGANVLTF. The DNA of the CDR3 is TGCAGCGTTGTATCGGGTTCTGGGGCCAACGTCCTGACTTTC.

This clonotype was recorded once. CDR3 DNA: TGTGCCAGCAGCCCTAAAGAGGGGATTGGGGGCTACACCTTC. This sequence encodes CASSPKEGIGGYTF. The gene calls are TRBV3-1 and TRBJ1-2; weak D call: TRBD1 (5 bases). The CDR3 has 14 residues. Germline V gives CDR1 LGHDT, CDR2 YNNKEL (reference sequence). Trimming removed 4 bases from V and 8 bases from J, with 17 bases in between.

This clonotype occurred a few times. The chain carries TRBV3-1 and TRBJ2-5; possibly TRBD2 for D (6 bases). The closer fit of TRBJ2-1 to the DNA end suggests the J call may be wrong. Per the germline V gene, CDR1 is LGHDT and CDR2 is YNNKEL (reference sequence). The CDR3 totals 12 residues. CDR3 sequence reads: CASSRLDGEQFF. The CDR3 DNA reads TGTGCCAGCAGCAGACTAGACGGTGAGCAGTTCTTC.

V and J are TRBV10-3 and TRBJ2-2; either TRBD1 or TRBD2 may supply D (5 bases each). Germline V gene data show CDR1 as ENHRY and CDR2 as SYGVKD. V was pared by 8 bases and J by 6 bases, with 16 bases between. There are 14 residues in the CDR3. The CDR3 nucleotides read TGTGCCATCGGGGTATGGGGGTCGGCCGGGGAGCTGTTTTTT. It codes for CAIGVWGSAGELFF.

CDR3 DNA: TGTGCCAGCGGGCAGAGCCAAGAGACCCAGTACTTC. Translated, it gives CASGQSQETQYF. The chain uses TRBV6-2 or TRBV6-3 and TRBJ2-5; D gene uncertain. Germline V gene sequence: CDR1 MNHEY, CDR2 SVGEGT. V lost 8 bases and J lost 1, with 8 bases in between. This CDR3 has 12 residues.

This chain joins TRBV6-6 and TRBJ2-7, with D perhaps being TRBD1 or TRBD2 (5 bases each). This CDR3 is built from 15 residues. With 3 bases removed from V and 3 bases from J, the gap between germline ends came to 15 bases. Germline V gene data show CDR1 as MNHNY and CDR2 as SVGAGI (reference sequence). CDR3 amino acids: CASSYSGTSSYEQYF. DNA of the CDR3: TGTGCCAGCAGTTATAGTGGGACGTCTAGCTACGAGCAGTACTTC.

This chain joins TRBV12-3 or TRBV12-4 and TRBJ2-1; no clear D. The CDR3 sequence is 11 residues long. The V end was cut by 3 bases, the J end by 9 bases, with 6 bases between. Written as DNA, the CDR3 is TGTGCCAGCAGTTTGAAGGGTGAGCAGTTCTTC. This sequence encodes CASSLKGEQFF.

Comments on this clonotype: An end of the junction differs from the germline gene, which may be a read error. The V gene is TRBV11-1, the J gene TRBJ2-5; 8 nucleotides align to TRBD2. CDR1 SGHAT and CDR2 FQDESV come from the germline V gene (reference sequence). The CDR3 is made up of 16 amino acids. The CDR3 nucleotides are TGTGCTAGCAGCCCTGGGACTAGGGGGTTCCAAGAGACCCAGTACTTC. Translating gives CASSPGTRGFQETQYF.

The genes are TRBV7-3 and TRBJ2-1, with 9 bases identical to TRBD2. With V trimmed by 0 bases and J by 8 bases, 5 bases remained unmatched. The CDR3 has 15 residues. The germline gives CDR1 SGHTA, CDR2 FQGTGA. This CDR3 is CASSLTSGGLDEQFF. The CDR3 nucleotides are TGTGCCAGCAGCTTAACTAGCGGGGGTTTGGATGAGCAGTTCTTC.